What follows are 18 T cell receptor beta chains derived from one specimen sequenced in a study of blood T cell repertoires in COVID-19 (dated by TCRdb to 2019 to 2021). Libraries were prepared through the immunoSEQ multiplex PCR assay. The clones in this table, taken by TCRdb from immuneACCESS, are in-frame only. Not every clone is retained; where verified, under half of the shortfall comes from an unresolved V gene, and the cause of the rest is unknown. This sample is represented by roughly 58,000 clones; 75% to 80% of them were singletons. In total, the top ten clones hold 22% of the sample. Material for sequencing was peripheral blood. The receptors originated from a man in his fifties with active or convalescent COVID-19.

This clone was recorded once. The rearrangement uses TRBV9 and TRBJ2-3, with 7 nucleotides matching TRBD2. The CDR3 is made up of 14 amino acids. V gave up 2 bases and J gave up 4 bases; unmatched junction bases: 4. The V gene's germline CDR1 is SGDLS and CDR2 YYNGEE. The CDR3 region has the DNA TGTGCCAGCAGCGTGAGCGGGGACCCAGATACGCAGTATTTT. Translated: CASSVSGDPDTQYF.

This sequence joins TRBV18 and TRBJ2-2, with unresolved D. V was shortened by 3 bases and J by 4 bases, with 15 bases between the two germline ends. From germline, CDR1 is KGHSH and CDR2 LQKENI. The CDR3 is 16 residues long. CDR3 DNA sequence: TGTGCCAGCTCACCGATCCTCGGCAGAGGCACCGGGGAGCTGTTTTTT. Protein product: CASSPILGRGTGELFF.

The chain is built from TRBV5-6 and TRBJ1-2, with unresolved D. Germline V CDR1 and CDR2: SGHDT, YYEEEE. This CDR3 contains 14 residues. V dropped 0 bases and J dropped 3 bases, with 9 bases sitting between them. The CDR3 loop reads CASSLVFSDYGYTF. The CDR3 DNA follows: TGTGCCAGCAGCTTGGTCTTTTCTGACTATGGCTACACCTTC.

This chain joins TRBV29-1 and TRBJ2-1, with D possibly TRBD2 on 5 matching bases. Trimming shortened V by 6 bases and J by 3 bases, and 15 bases separated the two germline ends. Germline V gene lookup returns CDR1 SQVTM and CDR2 ANQGSEA. The CDR3 loop spans 14 amino acids. The CDR3 spells CSVPRAANYNEQFF. The CDR3 coding sequence is TGCAGCGTCCCTCGAGCGGCAAACTACAATGAGCAGTTCTTC.

The V call is TRBV7-8, the J call TRBJ1-1; TRBD1 agrees at 7 bases. The junction had 5 bases not matched to a gene; V was cut back by 5 bases and J by 8 bases. The V gene's germline CDR1 is SGHVS and CDR2 FQNEAQ. The CDR3 length is 12 residues. The CDR3 is CASSQSRGEAFF. The DNA of the CDR3 is TGTGCCAGCAGCCAGTCCAGGGGGGAAGCTTTCTTT. The full variable domain, completed using reference TRBV7-8 and TRBJ1-1, is GAGVSQSPRYKVAKRGQDVALRCDPISGHVSLFWYQQALGQGPEFLTYFQNEAQLDKSGLPSDRFFAERPEGSVSTLKIQRTQQEDSAVYLCASSQSRGEAFFGQGTRLTVV.

The CDR3 loop reads CASSWQGSYEQYF. As DNA, the CDR3 is TGTGCCAGCAGTTGGCAGGGGTCCTACGAGCAGTACTTC. The V gene is TRBV6-5, the J gene TRBJ2-7; a weak D match, TRBD1 (6 bases). CDR3 length: 13 amino acids. V was trimmed by 4 bases and J by 1 base, leaving 8 bases between them. The V gene's germline CDR1 is MNHEY and CDR2 SVGAGI.

V is TRBV19 and J is TRBJ2-3, with D possibly matching TRBD2 (5 bases). Germline lookup yields CDR1 LNHDA and CDR2 SQIVND (reference sequence). Trimming removed 5 bases at V and 0 bases at J, with 9 bases between. The CDR3 has 14 residues. The CDR3 here is CASSFSESTDTQYF. DNA for the CDR3: TGTGCCAGTAGTTTTAGCGAGAGCACAGATACGCAGTATTTT.

The chain links TRBV19 to TRBJ2-2; 9 bases match TRBD1. This CDR3 has 14 residues. CDR1 is LNHDA and CDR2 is SQIVND in the germline V gene (reference sequence). V shed 7 bases, J shed 8 bases, and the junction held 8 bases outside the gene matches. In DNA form, the CDR3 reads TGTGCCAGTAAGAGGACAGGGGATGAGGGGGAGCTGTTTTTT. This translates into CASKRTGDEGELFF.

The rearrangement links TRBV25-1 to TRBJ1-3; weak D call: TRBD1 (5 bases). This CDR3 comprises 15 residues. The germline V and J ends were trimmed by 3 bases and 0 bases, with 9 bases remaining between them. Germline V gene sequence: CDR1 MGHDK, CDR2 SYGVNS. For the CDR3, the DNA is TGTGCCAGCAGTGAGGGGGACTTCTCTGGAAACACCATATATTTT. It yields the protein CASSEGDFSGNTIYF.

V is TRBV7-8 and J is TRBJ2-7; D might be TRBD2 (5 bases). Germline V lookup: CDR1 SGHVS, CDR2 FQNEAQ. The CDR3 totals 19 residues. The V end was cut by 7 bases, the J end by 4 bases, with 32 bases between. The CDR3 sequence: CASTPWLGAQRLRGYEQYF. CDR3 sequence (DNA): TGTGCCAGCACCCCATGGCTGGGCGCTCAAAGGCTACGGGGTTACGAGCAGTACTTC.

CDR3 bases: TGTGCCAGCAGTTACTTAGGGGTACTCCACTTT. Amino acids: CASSYLGVLHF. The V call is TRBV6-5, the J call TRBJ1-6; TRBD1 is a possible D gene (5 bases). The CDR3 extends over 11 amino acids. Per germline, CDR1 MNHEY and CDR2 SVGAGI. Trimming took 1 base from V and 16 from J, leaving 8 bases between them.

This clone was seen more than once but under ten times. This may stem from a read error, because a much larger clone lies one nucleotide away. Within the sample, other DNA sequences also encode this same CDR3. The chain links TRBV19 to TRBJ1-1; possible D gene TRBD1, 6 bases. Per the germline V gene, CDR1 is LNHDA and CDR2 is SQIVND (reference sequence). CDR3 length: 13 amino acids. DNA for the CDR3: TGTCCCAGCCATGGGGGGGCGGGGGGGGGAGCTTTCTTT. Protein product: CPSHGGAGGGAFF.

The chain employs TRBV27 and TRBJ1-5; D ambiguous. Trimming left V 1 base short and J 6 bases short, with 7 bases between. Germline V gene lookup returns CDR1 MNHEY and CDR2 SMNVEV (reference sequence). The CDR3 is made up of 13 amino acids. The CDR3 region is CASSLLGGQPQHF. CDR3 coding DNA: TGTGCCAGCAGTTTATTGGGAGGTCAGCCCCAGCATTTT.

The chain has TRBV11-3 and TRBJ2-7; TRBD2 might be the D (5 bases). The germline V gene encodes CDR1 SGHNT and CDR2 YENEEA. The CDR3 loop spans 13 amino acids. V lost 6 bases to trimming and J lost 6 bases, with 15 bases between them. CDR3 region: CASSSYGGSEQYF. As DNA, the CDR3 is TGTGCCAGCAGTTCGTACGGAGGCAGCGAGCAGTACTTC.

CDR3 DNA: TGCAGTGCTAGTCTCAATCGTCCCTTCCTTGCTGGCGGGAGCAGCTACAATGAGCAGTTCTTC. As protein: CSASLNRPFLAGGSSYNEQFF. This chain joins TRBV20-1 and TRBJ2-1, with 7 bases that match TRBD2. This CDR3 comprises 21 residues. With V trimmed by 3 bases and J by 3 bases, 26 bases remained unmatched. Germline loops: CDR1 DFQATT, CDR2 SNEGSKA (reference sequence).

The chain employs TRBV4-1 and TRBJ1-1; D uncertain. This CDR3 has 13 residues. Trimming stripped 4 bases from V and 1 base from J, with 7 bases between. Germline loops: CDR1 MGHRA, CDR2 YSYEKL. This chain's CDR3 is CASSRQANTEAFF. The CDR3 DNA reads as TGCGCCAGCAGCCGACAAGCGAACACTGAAGCTTTCTTT.

This clone was recorded a few times. V and J are TRBV9 and TRBJ1-1, with 8 nucleotides matching TRBD1. This CDR3 contains 14 residues. Germline loops: CDR1 SGDLS, CDR2 YYNGEE. Trimming cost V 3 bases and J 4 bases; bases outside gene matches: 5. The CDR3 here is CASSGDRPGTEAFF. For the CDR3, the DNA is TGTGCCAGCAGCGGGGACAGGCCGGGCACTGAAGCTTTCTTT.

This clone was observed a handful of times. This rearrangement joins TRBV9 to TRBJ1-3, with D hard to call. This CDR3 is built from 16 residues. Deletions cut 0 bases from V and 0 bases from J, with 10 bases between. Germline loops: CDR1 SGDLS, CDR2 YYNGEE. The CDR3 protein is CASSVAIGYSGNTIYF. CDR3 nucleotide sequence: TGTGCCAGCAGCGTAGCCATCGGTTACTCTGGAAACACCATATATTTT.